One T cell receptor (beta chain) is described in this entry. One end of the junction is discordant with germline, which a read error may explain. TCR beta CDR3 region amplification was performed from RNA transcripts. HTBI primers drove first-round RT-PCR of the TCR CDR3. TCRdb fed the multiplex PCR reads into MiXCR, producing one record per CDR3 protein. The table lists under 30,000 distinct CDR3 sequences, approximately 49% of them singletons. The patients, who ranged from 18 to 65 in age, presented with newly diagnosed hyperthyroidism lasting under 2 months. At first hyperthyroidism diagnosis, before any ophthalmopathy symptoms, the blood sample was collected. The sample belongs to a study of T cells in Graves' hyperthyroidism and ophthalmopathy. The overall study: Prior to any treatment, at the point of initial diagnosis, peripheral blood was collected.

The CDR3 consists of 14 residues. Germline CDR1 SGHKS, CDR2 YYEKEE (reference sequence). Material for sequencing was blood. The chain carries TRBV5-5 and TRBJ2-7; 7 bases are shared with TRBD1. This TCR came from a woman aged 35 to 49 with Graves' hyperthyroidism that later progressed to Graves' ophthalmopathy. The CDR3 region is CDSSPTRGRGEQYF. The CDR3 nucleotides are TGTGACAGCAGCCCCACTAGGGGGCGCGGCGAGCAGTACTTC. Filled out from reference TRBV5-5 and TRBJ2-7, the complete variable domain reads DAGVTQSPTHLIKTRGQQVTLRCSPISGHKSVSWYQQVLGQGPQFIFQYYEKEERGRGNFPDRFSARQFPNYSSELNVNALLLGDSALYLCDSSPTRGRGEQYFGPGTRLTVT.